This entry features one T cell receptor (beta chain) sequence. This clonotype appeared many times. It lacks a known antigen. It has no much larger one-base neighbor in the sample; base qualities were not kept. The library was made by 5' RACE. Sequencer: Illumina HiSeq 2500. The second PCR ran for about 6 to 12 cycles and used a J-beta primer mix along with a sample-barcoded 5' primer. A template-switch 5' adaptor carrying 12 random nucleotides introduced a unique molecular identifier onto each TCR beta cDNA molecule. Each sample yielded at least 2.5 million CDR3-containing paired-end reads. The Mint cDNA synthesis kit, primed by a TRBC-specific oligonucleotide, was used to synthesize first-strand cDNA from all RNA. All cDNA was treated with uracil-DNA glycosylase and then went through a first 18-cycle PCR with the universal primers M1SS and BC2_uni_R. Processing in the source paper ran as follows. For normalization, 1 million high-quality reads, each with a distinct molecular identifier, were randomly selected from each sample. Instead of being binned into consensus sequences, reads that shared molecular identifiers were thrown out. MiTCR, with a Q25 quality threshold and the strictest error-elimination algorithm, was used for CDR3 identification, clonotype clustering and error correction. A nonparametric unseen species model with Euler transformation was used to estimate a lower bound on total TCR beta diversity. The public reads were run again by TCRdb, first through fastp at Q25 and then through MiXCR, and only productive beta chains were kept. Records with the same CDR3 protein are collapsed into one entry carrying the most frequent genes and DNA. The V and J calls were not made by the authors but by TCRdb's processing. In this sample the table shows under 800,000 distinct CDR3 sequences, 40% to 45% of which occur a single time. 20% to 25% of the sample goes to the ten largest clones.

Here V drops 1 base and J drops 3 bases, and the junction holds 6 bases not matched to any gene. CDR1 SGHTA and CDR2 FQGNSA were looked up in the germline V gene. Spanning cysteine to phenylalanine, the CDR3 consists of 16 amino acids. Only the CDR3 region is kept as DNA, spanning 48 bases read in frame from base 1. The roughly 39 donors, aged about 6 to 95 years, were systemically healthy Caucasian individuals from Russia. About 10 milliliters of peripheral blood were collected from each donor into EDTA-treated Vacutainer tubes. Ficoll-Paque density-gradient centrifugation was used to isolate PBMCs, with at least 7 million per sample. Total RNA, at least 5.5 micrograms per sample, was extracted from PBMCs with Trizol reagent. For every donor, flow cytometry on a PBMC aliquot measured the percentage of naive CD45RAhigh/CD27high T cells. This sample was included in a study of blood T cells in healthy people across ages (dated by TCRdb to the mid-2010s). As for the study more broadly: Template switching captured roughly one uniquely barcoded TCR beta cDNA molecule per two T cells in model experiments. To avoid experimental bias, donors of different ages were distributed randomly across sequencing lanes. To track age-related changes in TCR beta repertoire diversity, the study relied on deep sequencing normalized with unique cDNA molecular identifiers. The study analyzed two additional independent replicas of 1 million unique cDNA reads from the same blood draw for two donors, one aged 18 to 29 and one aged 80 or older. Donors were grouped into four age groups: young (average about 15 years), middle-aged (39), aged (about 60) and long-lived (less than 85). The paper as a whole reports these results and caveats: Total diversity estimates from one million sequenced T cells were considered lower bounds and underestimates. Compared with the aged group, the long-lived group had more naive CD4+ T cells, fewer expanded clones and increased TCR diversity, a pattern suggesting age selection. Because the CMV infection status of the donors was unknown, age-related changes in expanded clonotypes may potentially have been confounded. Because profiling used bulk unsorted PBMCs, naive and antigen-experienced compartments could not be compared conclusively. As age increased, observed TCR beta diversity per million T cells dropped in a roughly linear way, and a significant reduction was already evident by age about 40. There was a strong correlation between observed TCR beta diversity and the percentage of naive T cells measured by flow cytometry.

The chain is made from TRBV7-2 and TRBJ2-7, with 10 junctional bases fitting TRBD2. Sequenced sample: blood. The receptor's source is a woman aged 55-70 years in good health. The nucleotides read TGTGCCAGCAGCTTAGTTGGGGCTAGCGGGAGCTACGAGCAGTACTTC. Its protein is CASSLVGASGSYEQYF.